This T cell receptor beta chain comes out of a study of blood T cells in healthy people across ages. As for the study in general: Template switching caught about one barcoded beta molecule for each two T cells.

It was with a sample-barcoded 5' primer and a J-beta primer mix that a second PCR of roughly 7 to 11 cycles was run. TCRdb redid the calling of the 5' RACE reads with MiXCR, one entry per CDR3 protein. The sample holds 630,000 or so distinct CDR3 sequences, 32% seen once. V shed 4 bases and J shed 0 bases, with 6 bases lying between them. The V gene's germline CDR1 is LGHDT and CDR2 YNNKEL (reference sequence). The CDR3 has 13 amino acids. Sequenced: blood. J is TRBJ1-1 and V is TRBV3-1; D gene ambiguous. This receptor was obtained from an elderly woman in good health. Here the CDR3 DNA reads TGTGCCAGCAGCCCGTACGTGAACACTGAAGCTTTCTTT. Translated, it gives CASSPYVNTEAFF. Full variable domain (missing parts from reference TRBV3-1 and TRBJ1-1): DTAVSQTPKYLVTQMGNDKSIKCEQNLGHDTMYWYKQDSKKFLKIMFSYNNKELIINETVPNRFSPKSPDKAHLNLHINSLELGDSAVYFCASSPYVNTEAFFGQGTRLTVV.